This entry features one T cell receptor beta chain sequence. Methods used by the authors: Counts of nucleated cells, estimated from reference gene primer amplification, were obtained. Sequenced by immunoSEQ multiplex PCR; TCRdb stores in-frame clones only, minus some. V and J calls and clone size are copied from that table; D and trimming were computed from the DNA. This table has about 60,000 clones, 90% to 95% appearing once. The data were obtained in a study of blood T cell repertoires in COVID-19. Turning to the study itself: Italy, Spain and the United States were the sources of the convalescent and acute COVID-19 samples. PBMCs, B-cell-depleted T cells, or T cells provided the cDNA or gDNA that made up the material.

Losses at the gene ends were 0 bases for V and 5 bases for J; bases not matched to a gene: 11. The CDR3 loop spans 18 amino acids. The germline V gene encodes CDR1 MGHRA and CDR2 YSYEKL. Sequencing was done on a sample of peripheral blood. The V call is TRBV4-1, the J call TRBJ2-2; TRBD2 matches at 8 bases. This clonotype was obtained from a human donor in a cohort sampled during active COVID-19. The CDR3 sequence: CASSQEGIGTRWTGELFF. The CDR3 DNA sequence: TGCGCCAGCAGCCAAGAAGGTATCGGGACTAGGTGGACCGGGGAGCTGTTTTTT.